This TCR beta chain originates from a study of CD8+ T cells in alopecia areata. Study as a whole: Each of the treated patients was given oral tofacitinib, 5 to 10 mg twice daily, for moderate-to-severe alopecia areata. Study-level results: With patients, TCR sharing proved less clear than in mice, a difference possibly related to HLA.

Treatment reported: oral pan-JAK inhibitor, 5-10 mg twice daily. Lesional scalp punch biopsies and peripheral blood were collected from alopecia areata patients. The researchers isolated CD4+ and CD8+ T cells from PBMCs by sorting. Reverse transcription of extracted RNA yielded cDNA, which provided the sequencing template. Profiling relied on immunoSEQ multiplex PCR, and the TCRdb table lists in-frame clones only, not all of them. The sample records about 190,000 clones, about three fifths being singletons. With V trimmed by 5 bases and J by 4 bases, 8 bases remained unmatched. CDR3 length: 15 residues. The germline gives CDR1 GTSNPN, CDR2 SVGIG (reference sequence). This clone has only a few counts. No antigen is known for it.

The chain links TRBV30 to TRBJ1-5; 10 bases align to TRBD1. Sequencing used CD4+ T cells sorted from blood, obtained at week 4, from a patient treated with tofacitinib. This TCR was sampled from a human donor with alopecia areata. In nucleotides, the CDR3 is TGTGCCTGGTCAACCGGGACAGGGGTGAATCAGCCCCAGCATTTT. This sequence encodes CAWSTGTGVNQPQHF.